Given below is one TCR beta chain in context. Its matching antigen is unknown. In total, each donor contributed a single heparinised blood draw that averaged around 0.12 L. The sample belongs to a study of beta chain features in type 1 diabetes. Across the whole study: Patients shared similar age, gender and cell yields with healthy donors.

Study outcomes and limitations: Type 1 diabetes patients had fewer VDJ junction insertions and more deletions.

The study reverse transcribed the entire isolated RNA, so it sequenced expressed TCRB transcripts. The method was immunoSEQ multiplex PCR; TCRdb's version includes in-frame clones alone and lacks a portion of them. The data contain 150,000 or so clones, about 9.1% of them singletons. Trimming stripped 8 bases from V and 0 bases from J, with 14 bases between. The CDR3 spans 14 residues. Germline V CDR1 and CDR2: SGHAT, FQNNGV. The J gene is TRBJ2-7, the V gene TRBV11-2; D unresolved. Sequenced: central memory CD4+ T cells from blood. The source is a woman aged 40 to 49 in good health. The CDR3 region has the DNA TGTGCCAGCTCTAACAGATTAATCTCCTACGAGCAGTACTTC. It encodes CASSNRLISYEQYF.